This T cell receptor (beta chain) came from a study of T cell clonotyping in hematopoietic cell transplantation. General study findings and limits: CD4 and CD8 repertoire contributions could not be separated without sorting.

Trimming stripped 1 base from V and 4 bases from J, with 17 bases between. The CDR3 loop spans 16 amino acids. Per the germline V gene, CDR1 is MGHRA and CDR2 is YSYEKL. As to this clone: Antigen unknown.

Method: immunoSEQ multiplex PCR; TCRdb's copy keeps in-frame clones and lacks some. The table records 60,000 to 75,000 clones, 94% of them present only once. Sequencing was performed on peripheral blood mononuclear cells. J is TRBJ2-7 and V is TRBV4-1; either TRBD1 or TRBD2 may fit D (6 bases each). The sequence was obtained from a man in his fifties in good health. Some clones in this sample may be carry-over from other donors' samples. The CDR3 coding sequence is TGCGCCAGCAGCCAAGCTCTCGGGGGCGAGCGATACGAGCAGTACTTC. Translated: CASSQALGGERYEQYF.